This record looks at one T cell receptor (beta chain) sequence and its context. The antigen is unknown. Noted time point: persistent/refractory GD, antithyroid drugs over 5 years with positive TRAb. Following extraction of RNA from PBMCs, that RNA was used to make the TCR library. EDTA tubes held roughly 8.1 milliliters of peripheral blood from each patient. This entry is derived from a study of regulatory T cells in long-lasting Graves disease. General study findings and limits: Persistent-disease Graves' patients showed less TCR diversity than new cases.

The trim removed 4 bases at V and 3 bases at J, leaving 13 bases unmatched. The CDR3 runs to 17 residues. The germline CDR1 and CDR2 sequences are SGHTA and FQGTGA. Construction of TCR beta libraries relied on iRepertoire HTBI primers and on Arm-PCR targeting CDR3 regions. Original processing methods: The identification of 62 TRBV and roughly 15 TRBJ segments was made across samples. TCRdb recomputed calls from the multiplex PCR reads with MiXCR, one row per CDR3 protein. The authors' filters were not applied to this entry. Of a few hundred thousand distinct CDR3 sequences in the sample, roughly 21% are singletons; the top ten hold approximately 6.4%.

The sequencing used peripheral blood mononuclear cells (PBMCs), collected when the disease was refractory, from a patient treated with antithyroid drugs. V usage is TRBV7-3 and J usage is TRBJ2-7; 9 nucleotides match TRBD2. The TCR comes from a female donor with Graves disease. The CDR3 region has the DNA TGTGCCAGCAGCTCCGGGGCCAGGACTAGCGTTATCTACGAGCAGTACTTC. Protein product: CASSSGARTSVIYEQYF. The entire variable domain, with the rest obtained from reference TRBV7-3 and TRBJ2-7, is as follows: GAGVSQTPSNKVTEKGKYVELRCDPISGHTALYWYRQSLGQGPEFLIYFQGTGAADDSGLPNDRFFAVRPEGSVSTLKIQRTERGDSAVYLCASSSGARTSVIYEQYFGPGTRLTVT.